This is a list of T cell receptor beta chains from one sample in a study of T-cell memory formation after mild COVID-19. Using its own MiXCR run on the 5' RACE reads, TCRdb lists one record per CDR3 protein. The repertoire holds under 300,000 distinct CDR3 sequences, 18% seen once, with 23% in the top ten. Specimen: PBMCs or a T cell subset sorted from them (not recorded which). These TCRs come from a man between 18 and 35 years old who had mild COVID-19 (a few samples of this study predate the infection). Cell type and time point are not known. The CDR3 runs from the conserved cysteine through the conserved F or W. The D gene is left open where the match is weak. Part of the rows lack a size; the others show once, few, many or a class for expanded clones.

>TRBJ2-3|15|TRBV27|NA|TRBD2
TGTGCCAGCAGACGAGGACTAGCCCGCACAGATACGCAGTATTTT
CASRRGLARTDTQYF
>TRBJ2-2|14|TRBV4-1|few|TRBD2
TGCGCCAGCAGAGGGCTAGCGGGGACCGGGGAGCTGTTTTTT
CASRGLAGTGELFF
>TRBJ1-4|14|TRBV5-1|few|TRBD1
TGCGCCAGCAGCTTAACAGGGGGCTGGCAAAAACTGTTTTTT
CASSLTGGWQKLFF
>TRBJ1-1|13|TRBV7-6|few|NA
TGTGCCAGCAGCCCTAGGGTCGACGCTGAAGCTTTCTTT
CASSPRVDAEAFF
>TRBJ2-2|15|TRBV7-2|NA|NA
TGTGCCAGCGCACCATGGGGCTCGAACACCGGGGAGCTGTTTTTT
CASAPWGSNTGELFF
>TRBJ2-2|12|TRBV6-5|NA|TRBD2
TGTGCCAGCATCGGGGGGACCGGGGAGCTGTTTTTT
CASIGGTGELFF
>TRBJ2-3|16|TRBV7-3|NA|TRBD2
TGTGCCAGCAGCCCTGTGACTAGCGGGGGCACAGATACGCAGTATTTT
CASSPVTSGGTDTQYF
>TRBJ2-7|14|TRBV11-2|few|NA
TGTGCCAGCAGCTTAGATGAGGGGGCCTACGAGCAGTACTTC
CASSLDEGAYEQYF
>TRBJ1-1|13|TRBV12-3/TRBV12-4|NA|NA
TGTGCCAGCAGGGTTCATACGAACACTGAAGCTTTCTTT
CASRVHTNTEAFF
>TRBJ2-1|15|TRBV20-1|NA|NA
TGCAGTGCTAGGCCTCCGGGACTCGTTTTCAATGAGCAGTTCTTC
CSARPPGLVFNEQFF
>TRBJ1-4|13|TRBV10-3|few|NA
TGTGCCATCAGTGAGCCGCGTGAGGAAAAACTGTTTTTT
CAISEPREEKLFF
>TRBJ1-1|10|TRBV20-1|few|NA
TGCAGTGCTAGTGTTACTGAAGCTTTCTTT
CSASVTEAFF
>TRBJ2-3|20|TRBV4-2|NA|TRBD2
TGTGCCAGCAGCCAAGCCGCGTGGCTAGCGGGGGGGCCAGGTAGAGATACGCAGTATTTT
CASSQAAWLAGGPGRDTQYF
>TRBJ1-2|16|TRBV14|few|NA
TGTGCCAGCAGCCAAGCCCGGTCCAGGGGAGACTATGGCTACACCTTC
CASSQARSRGDYGYTF
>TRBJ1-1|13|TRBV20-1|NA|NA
TGCAGTGCTATTTCGGGGGTGAACACTGAAGCTTTCTTT
CSAISGVNTEAFF
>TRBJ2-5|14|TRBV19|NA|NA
TGTGCCAGTAGCCCGATTCTTGGAGACGGGACCCAGTACTTC
CASSPILGDGTQYF
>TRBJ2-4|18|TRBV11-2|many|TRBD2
TGTGCCAGCAGCGGGAGGACTAGCGGGCTACTAGCCAAAAACATTCAGTACTTC
CASSGRTSGLLAKNIQYF
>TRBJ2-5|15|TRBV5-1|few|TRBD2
TGCGCCAGCAGCTATGGTAGCGGGGACCAAGAGACCCAGTACTTC
CASSYGSGDQETQYF
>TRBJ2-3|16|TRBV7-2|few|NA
TGTGCCAGCAGCCACCCCCGGACAGAGAGCACAGATACGCAGTATTTT
CASSHPRTESTDTQYF
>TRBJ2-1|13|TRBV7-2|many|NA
TGTGCCAGCAGCTTAGACAGGGTTAATGAGCAGTTCTTC
CASSLDRVNEQFF
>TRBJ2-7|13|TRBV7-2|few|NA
TGTGCCAGCAGCTTAAGGATCCCCGGCGAGCAGTACTTC
CASSLRIPGEQYF